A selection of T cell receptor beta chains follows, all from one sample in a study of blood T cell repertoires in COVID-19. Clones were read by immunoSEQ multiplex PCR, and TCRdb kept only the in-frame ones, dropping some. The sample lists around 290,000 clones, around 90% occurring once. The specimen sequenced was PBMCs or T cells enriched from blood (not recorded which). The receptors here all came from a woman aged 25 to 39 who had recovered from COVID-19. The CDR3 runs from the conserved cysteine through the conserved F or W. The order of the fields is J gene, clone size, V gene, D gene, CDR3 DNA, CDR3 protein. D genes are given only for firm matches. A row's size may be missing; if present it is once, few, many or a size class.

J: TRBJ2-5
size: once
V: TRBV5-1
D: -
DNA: TGCGCCAGCAGCCAAGGGACATCCCAAGAGACCCAGTACTTC
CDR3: CASSQGTSQETQYF

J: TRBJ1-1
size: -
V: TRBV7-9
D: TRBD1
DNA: TGTGCCAGCAGCTTAGAGGGACAGGAACTTGGGGCTGAAGCTTTCTTT
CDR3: CASSLEGQELGAEAFF

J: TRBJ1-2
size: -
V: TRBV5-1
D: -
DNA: TGCGCCAGCAGCTCAACCCCGGCCCCTGGAGGCTCTGGCTACACCTTC
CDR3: CASSSTPAPGGSGYTF

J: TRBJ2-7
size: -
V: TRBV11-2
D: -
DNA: TGTGCCAGCAGCTTAAATGTTGCTAGGGGTAACTTGACCTACGAGCAGTACTTC
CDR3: CASSLNVARGNLTYEQYF

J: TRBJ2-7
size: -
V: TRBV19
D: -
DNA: TGTGCCAGTAGTATCGGGACAACCCCCTACGAGCAGTACTTC
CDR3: CASSIGTTPYEQYF

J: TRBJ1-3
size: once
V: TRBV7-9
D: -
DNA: TGTGCCAGCAGCCCGAGAGCCCAGGGCACAGGAAACACCATATATTTT
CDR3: CASSPRAQGTGNTIYF

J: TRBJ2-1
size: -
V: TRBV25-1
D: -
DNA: TGTGCCAGCAGTGTCCTCGGGGGGCGGGAGCAGTTCTTC
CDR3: CASSVLGGREQFF

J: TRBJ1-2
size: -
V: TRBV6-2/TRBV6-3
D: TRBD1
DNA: TGTGCCAGCAGTTACTTAACAGGGGACTATGGCTACACCTTC
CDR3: CASSYLTGDYGYTF

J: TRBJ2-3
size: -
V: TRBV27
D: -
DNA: TGTGCCAGCAGTTGGACTGAACTCACAGATACGCAGTATTTT
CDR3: CASSWTELTDTQYF

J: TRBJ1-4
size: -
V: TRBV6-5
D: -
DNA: TGTGCCAGCAGTTACTCGATCTGGGGTGGGAGCGAAAAACTGTTTTTT
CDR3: CASSYSIWGGSEKLFF

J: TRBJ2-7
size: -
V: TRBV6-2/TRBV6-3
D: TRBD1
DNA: TGTGCCAGCAGTCCGGACAGGGGATTACTTAGCTACGAGCAGTACTTC
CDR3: CASSPDRGLLSYEQYF

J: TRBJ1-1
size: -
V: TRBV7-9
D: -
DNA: TGTGCCAGCAGCTTCCCCTCCGGAGGACTAATGAACACTGAAGCTTTCTTT
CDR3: CASSFPSGGLMNTEAFF

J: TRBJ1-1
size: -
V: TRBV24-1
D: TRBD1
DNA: TGTGCCACCAGTGATTCCAAGAGAAGACAGGGTGGGAACACTGAAGCTTTCTTT
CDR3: CATSDSKRRQGGNTEAFF

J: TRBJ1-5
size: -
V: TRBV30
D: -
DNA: TGTGCCTGTATGACAGCATGGAATCAGCCCCAGCATTTT
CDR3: CACMTAWNQPQHF

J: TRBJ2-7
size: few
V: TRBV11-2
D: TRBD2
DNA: TGTGCCAGCAGACCCGCCGGGGACTACTACGAGCAGTACTTC
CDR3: CASRPAGDYYEQYF

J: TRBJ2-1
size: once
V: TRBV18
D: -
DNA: TGTGCCAGCTCCCGCAGGGCGAGCTCCTACAATGAGCAGTTCTTC
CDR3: CASSRRASSYNEQFF

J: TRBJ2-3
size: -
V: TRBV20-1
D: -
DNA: TGCACCACCGGGTGGGCGCAGTATTTT
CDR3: CTTGWAQYF

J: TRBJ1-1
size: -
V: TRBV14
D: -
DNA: TGTGCCAGCAGAAGGGGGGGGCGGGCTGAAGCTTTCTTT
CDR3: CASRRGGRAEAFF

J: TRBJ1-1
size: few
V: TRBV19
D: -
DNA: TGTGCCAGTAGTCCGGAGGGATTAGGGGCTTTCTTT
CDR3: CASSPEGLGAFF

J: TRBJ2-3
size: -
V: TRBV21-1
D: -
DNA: TGTGCCAGCAGCAAAAGGGCGGGAGGGTTGAGAGATACGCAGTATTTT
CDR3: CASSKRAGGLRDTQYF

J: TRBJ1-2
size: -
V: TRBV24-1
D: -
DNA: TGTGCCACCAGTGATCCGGGACTCACTAACTATGGCTACACCTTC
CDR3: CATSDPGLTNYGYTF

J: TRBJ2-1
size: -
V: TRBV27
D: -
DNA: TGTGCCAGCAGTTTATCTGGTCGGAATGAGCAGTTCTTC
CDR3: CASSLSGRNEQFF

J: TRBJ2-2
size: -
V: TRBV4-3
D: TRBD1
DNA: TGCGCCAGCAGCCTTAGGGGCGGGACAGGGCAGGCCGGGGAGCTGTTTTTT
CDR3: CASSLRGGTGQAGELFF

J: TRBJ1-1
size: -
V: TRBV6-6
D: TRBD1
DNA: TGTGCCAGCAGCGCACAGGGGGATAGGGACACTGAAGCTTTCTTT
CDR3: CASSAQGDRDTEAFF

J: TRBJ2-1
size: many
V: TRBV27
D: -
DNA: TGTGCCAGCAGTTTATCGGTAGCCCCCTACAATGAGCAGTTCTTC
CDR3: CASSLSVAPYNEQFF

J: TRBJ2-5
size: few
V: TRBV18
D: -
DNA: TGTGCCAGCTCATCTAACTTAGGGGGTCTGAAGACCCAGTACTTC
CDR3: CASSSNLGGLKTQYF

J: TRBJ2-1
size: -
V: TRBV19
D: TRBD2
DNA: TGTGCCAGTAGTGCCCGGACTAGCAGCTCCTACAATGAGCAGTTCTTC
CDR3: CASSARTSSSYNEQFF

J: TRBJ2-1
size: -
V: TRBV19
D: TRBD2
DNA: TGTGCCAGTAGTATAGGAACTAGCGGATACAATGAGCAGTTCTTC
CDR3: CASSIGTSGYNEQFF

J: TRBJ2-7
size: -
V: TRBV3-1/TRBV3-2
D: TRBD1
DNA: TGTGCCAGCAGCCCCGGACAGGGGTCCGTTTCCTACGAGCAGTACTTC
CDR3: CASSPGQGSVSYEQYF

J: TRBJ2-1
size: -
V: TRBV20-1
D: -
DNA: TGCAGTGTCACGGGGAATGAGCAGTTCTTC
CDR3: CSVTGNEQFF

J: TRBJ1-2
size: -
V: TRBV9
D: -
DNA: TGTGCCAGTTTTGACAGGTTCTATGGCTACACCTTC
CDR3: CASFDRFYGYTF

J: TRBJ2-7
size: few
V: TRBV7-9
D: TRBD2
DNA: TGTGCCAGCAGCTTTGGGACTAGTTCCTACGAGCAGTACTTC
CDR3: CASSFGTSSYEQYF

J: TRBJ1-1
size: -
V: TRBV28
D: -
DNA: TGTGCCAGCAGTCCCCTCACTGAAGCTTTCTTT
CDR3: CASSPLTEAFF

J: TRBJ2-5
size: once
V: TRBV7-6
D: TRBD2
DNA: TGTGCCAGCAGCCTATTGGGGGGGGGAGAGACCCAGTACTTC
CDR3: CASSLLGGGETQYF

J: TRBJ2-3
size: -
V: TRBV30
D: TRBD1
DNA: TGTGCCTGGAGCTCGAGACGGGACAGGTTGTTAGATACGCAGTATTTT
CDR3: CAWSSRRDRLLDTQYF

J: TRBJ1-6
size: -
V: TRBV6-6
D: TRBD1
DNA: TGTGCCAGCAGCTTGACAGGGGAGTCACCCCTCCACTTT
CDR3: CASSLTGESPLHF

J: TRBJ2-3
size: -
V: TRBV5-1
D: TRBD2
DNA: TGCGCCAGCAGCTTGACGAGCGGGGGTAGCACAGATACGCAGTATTTT
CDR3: CASSLTSGGSTDTQYF

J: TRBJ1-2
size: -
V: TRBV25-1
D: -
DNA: TGTGCCAGCAGGGCGACAGGTCTCTCCTATGGCTACACCTTC
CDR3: CASRATGLSYGYTF

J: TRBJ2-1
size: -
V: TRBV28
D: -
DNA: TGTGCCAGCAGTTCAGCCAGGACAGCCGGACGTGGGCAGTTCTTC
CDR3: CASSSARTAGRGQFF

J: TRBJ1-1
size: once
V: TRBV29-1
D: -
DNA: TGCAGCGTTGAATACGCGATTTTGAACACTGAAGCTTTCTTT
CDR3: CSVEYAILNTEAFF

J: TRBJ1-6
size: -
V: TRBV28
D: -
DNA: TGTGCCAGCACCCTAACATGGCGGGGGAGCTCCTATAATTCACCCCTCCACTTT
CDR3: CASTLTWRGSSYNSPLHF

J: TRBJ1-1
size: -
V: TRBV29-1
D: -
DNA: TGCAGCGTTGTTGGGCGACTGAACACTGAAGCTTTCTTT
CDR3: CSVVGRLNTEAFF